One T cell receptor (beta chain) is described in this entry. Its antigen remains unidentified. This sample stems from a study of cytomegalovirus exposure and HLA in healthy donors. Study findings and constraints: A classifier reportedly called cytomegalovirus status with high sensitivity and specificity.

This CDR3 is 12 amino acids long. Trimming took off 0 bases at V and 6 bases at J, with 5 bases between the two ends. Germline V gene lookup returns CDR1 MNHEY and CDR2 SVGAGI. In the PCR, 60 Vbeta and 13 Jbeta primers were used. TCRdb's table, derived via immunoSEQ multiplex PCR, lists solely in-frame clones and lacks some. This table has more than 60,000 clones, 65% to 80% appearing once. Sequenced input: PBMCs. This TCR derives from a woman in her 30s in good health and CMV-seronegative. The V gene is TRBV6-5, the J gene TRBJ1-2; D remains ambiguous. In DNA form, the CDR3 reads TGTGCCAGCAGTTACTCGAGGGATGGCTACACCTTC. Translated: CASSYSRDGYTF.